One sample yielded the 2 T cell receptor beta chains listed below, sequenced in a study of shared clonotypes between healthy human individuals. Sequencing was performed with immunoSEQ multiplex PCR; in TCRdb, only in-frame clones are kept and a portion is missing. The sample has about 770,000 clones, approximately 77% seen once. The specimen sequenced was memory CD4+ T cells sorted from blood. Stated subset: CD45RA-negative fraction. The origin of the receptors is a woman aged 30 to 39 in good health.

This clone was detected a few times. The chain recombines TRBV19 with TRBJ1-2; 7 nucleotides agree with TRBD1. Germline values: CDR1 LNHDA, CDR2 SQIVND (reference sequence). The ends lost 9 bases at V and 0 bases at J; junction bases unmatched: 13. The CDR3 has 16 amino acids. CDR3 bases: TGTGCCAGCCAAAACCCCAGGGGGGGAGCTAACTATGGCTACACCTTC. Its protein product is CASQNPRGGANYGYTF.

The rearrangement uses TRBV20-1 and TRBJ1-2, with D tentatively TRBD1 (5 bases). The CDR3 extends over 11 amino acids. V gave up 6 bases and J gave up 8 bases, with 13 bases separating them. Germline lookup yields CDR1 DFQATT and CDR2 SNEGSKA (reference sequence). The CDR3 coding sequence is TGCAGTGCCCCTTGGGGCCGGGGCTACACCTTC. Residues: CSAPWGRGYTF.